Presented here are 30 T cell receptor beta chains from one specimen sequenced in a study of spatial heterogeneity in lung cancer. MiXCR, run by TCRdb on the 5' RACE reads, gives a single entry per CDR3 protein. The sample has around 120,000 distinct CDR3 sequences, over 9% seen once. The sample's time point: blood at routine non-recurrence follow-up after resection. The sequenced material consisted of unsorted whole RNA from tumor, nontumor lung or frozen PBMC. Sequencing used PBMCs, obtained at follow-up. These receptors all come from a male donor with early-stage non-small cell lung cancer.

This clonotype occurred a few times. The CDR3 nucleotides are TGCGCCAGCAGCCCCCATAGCGGGGGGGGCCAAGAGACCCAGTACTTC. Amino acid sequence: CASSPHSGGGQETQYF. The genes are TRBV5-1 and TRBJ2-5, with 11 nucleotides matching TRBD2. With V trimmed by 4 bases and J by 1 base, 6 bases remained unmatched. CDR3 length equals 16 residues. CDR1 SGHRS and CDR2 YFSETQ come from the germline V gene. Complete variable domain (other parts from reference TRBV5-1 and TRBJ2-5): KAGVTQTPRYLIKTRGQQVTLSCSPISGHRSVSWYQQTPGQGLQFLFEYFSETQRNKGNFPGRFSGRQFSNSRSEMNVSTLELGDSALYLCASSPHSGGGQETQYFGPGTRLLVL.

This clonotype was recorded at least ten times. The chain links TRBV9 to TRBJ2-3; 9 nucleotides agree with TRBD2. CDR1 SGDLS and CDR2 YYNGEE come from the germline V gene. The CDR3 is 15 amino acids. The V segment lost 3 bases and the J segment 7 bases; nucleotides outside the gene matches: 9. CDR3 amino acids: CASSATTTSGNTQYF. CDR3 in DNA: TGTGCCAGCAGCGCCACTACGACTAGCGGAAATACGCAGTATTTT.

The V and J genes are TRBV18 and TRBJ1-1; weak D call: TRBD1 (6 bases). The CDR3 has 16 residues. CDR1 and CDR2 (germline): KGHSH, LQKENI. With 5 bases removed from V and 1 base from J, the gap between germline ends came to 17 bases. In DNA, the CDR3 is TGTGCCAGCTCATCAGTACCACAGGGAACGAACACTGAAGCTTTCTTT. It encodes CASSSVPQGTNTEAFF.

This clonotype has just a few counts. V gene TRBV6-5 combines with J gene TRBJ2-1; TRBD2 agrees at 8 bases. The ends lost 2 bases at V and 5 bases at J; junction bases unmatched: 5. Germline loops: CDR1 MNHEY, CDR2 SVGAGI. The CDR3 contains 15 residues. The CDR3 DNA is TGTGCCAGCAGTTACCGGCTAGCGGGTAACAATGAGCAGTTCTTC. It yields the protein CASSYRLAGNNEQFF.

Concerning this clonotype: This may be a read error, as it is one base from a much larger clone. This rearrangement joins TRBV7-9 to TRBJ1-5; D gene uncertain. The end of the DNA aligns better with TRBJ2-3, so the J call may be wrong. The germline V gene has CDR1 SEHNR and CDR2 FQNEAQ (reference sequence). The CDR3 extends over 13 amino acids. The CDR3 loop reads CASRAKGNQPQYF. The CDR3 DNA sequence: TGTGCCAGCAGGGCTAAAGGCAATCAGCCCCAGTATTTT.

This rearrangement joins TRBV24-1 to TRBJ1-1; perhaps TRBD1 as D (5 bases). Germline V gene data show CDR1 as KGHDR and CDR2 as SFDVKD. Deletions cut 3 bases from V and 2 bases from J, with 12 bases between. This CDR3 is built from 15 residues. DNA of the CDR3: TGTGCCACCAGTGATGGGGGGGGAGACAACACTGAAGCTTTCTTT. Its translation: CATSDGGGDNTEAFF.

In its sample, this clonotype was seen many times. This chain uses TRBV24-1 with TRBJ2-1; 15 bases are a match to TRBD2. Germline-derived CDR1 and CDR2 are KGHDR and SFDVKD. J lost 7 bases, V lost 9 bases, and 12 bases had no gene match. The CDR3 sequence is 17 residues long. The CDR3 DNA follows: TGTGCCACCCTGCTTAGGACTAGCGGGGGGGCGTCGAATGAGCAGTTCTTC. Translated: CATLLRTSGGASNEQFF.

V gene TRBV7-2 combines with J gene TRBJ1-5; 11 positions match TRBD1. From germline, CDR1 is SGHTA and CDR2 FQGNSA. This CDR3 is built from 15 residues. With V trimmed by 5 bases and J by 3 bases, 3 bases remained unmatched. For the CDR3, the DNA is TGTGCCAGCAGCCCGGACAGGGGGCACAATCAGCCCCAGCATTTT. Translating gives CASSPDRGHNQPQHF.

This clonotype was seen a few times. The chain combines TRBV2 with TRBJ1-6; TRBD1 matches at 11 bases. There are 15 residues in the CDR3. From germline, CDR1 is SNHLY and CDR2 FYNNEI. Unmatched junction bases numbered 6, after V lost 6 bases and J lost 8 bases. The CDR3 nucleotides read TGTGCCAGCAGCAGGGACAGGGGGGAAGATTCACCCCTCCACTTT. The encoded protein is CASSRDRGEDSPLHF.

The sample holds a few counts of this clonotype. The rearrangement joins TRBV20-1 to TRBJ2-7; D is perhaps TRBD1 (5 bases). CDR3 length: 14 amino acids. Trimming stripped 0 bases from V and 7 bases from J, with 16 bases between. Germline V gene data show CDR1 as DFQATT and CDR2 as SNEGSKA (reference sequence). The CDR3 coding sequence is TGCAGTGCTAGAGAAACAGGACGGGCCACGGAGCAGTACTTC. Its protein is CSARETGRATEQYF.

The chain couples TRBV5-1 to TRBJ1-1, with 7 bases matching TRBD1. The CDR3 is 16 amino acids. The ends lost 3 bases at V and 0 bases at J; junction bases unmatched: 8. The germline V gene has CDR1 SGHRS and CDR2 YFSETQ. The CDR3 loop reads CASSSEMTGLNTEAFF. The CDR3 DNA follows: TGCGCCAGCAGCTCGGAAATGACAGGGTTGAACACTGAAGCTTTCTTT.

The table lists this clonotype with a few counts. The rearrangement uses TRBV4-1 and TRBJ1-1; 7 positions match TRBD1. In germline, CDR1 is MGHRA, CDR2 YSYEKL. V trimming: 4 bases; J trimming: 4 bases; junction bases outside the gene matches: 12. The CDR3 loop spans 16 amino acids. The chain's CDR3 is CASSRQQGQVFTEAFF. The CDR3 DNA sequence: TGCGCCAGCAGCCGACAACAGGGGCAGGTGTTCACTGAAGCTTTCTTT.

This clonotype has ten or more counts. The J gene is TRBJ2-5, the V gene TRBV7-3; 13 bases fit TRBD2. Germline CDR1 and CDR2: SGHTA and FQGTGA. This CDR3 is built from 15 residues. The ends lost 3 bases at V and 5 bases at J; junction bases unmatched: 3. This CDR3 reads CASSFGTSGVETQYF. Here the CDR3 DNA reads TGTGCCAGCAGCTTCGGGACTAGCGGGGTTGAGACCCAGTACTTC.

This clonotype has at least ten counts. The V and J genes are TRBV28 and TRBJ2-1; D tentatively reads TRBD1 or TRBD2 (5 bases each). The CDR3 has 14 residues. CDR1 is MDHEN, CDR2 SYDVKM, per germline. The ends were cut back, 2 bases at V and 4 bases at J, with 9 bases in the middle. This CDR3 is CASSLGTGYNEQFF. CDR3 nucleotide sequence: TGTGCCAGCAGTTTAGGGACGGGATACAATGAGCAGTTCTTC.

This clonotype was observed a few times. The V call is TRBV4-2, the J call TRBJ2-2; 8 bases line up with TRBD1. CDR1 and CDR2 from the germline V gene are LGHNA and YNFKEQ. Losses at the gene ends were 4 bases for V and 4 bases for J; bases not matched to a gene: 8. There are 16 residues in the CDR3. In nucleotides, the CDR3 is TGTGCCAGCAGCCGACGGACAGGGCAAGGCACCGGGGAGCTGTTTTTT. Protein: CASSRRTGQGTGELFF.

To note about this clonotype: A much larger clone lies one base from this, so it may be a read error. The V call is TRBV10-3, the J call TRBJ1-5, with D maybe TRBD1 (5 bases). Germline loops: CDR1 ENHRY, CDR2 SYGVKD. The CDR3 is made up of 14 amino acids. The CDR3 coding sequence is TGTGTCATCAGTGAGCTGTCGGGGGATCAGCCCCAGCATTTT. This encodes CVISELSGDQPQHF.

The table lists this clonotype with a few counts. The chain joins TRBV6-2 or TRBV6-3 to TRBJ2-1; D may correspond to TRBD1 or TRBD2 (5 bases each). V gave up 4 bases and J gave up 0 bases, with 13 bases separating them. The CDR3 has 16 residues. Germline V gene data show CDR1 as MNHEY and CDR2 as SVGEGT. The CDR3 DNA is TGTGCCAGCAGTTGGATGCCGGGGCCCTCCTACAATGAGCAGTTCTTC. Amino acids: CASSWMPGPSYNEQFF.

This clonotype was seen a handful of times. The CDR3 loop reads CASSQVLGMTEAFF. In DNA form, the CDR3 reads TGTGCCAGCAGCCAAGTTCTAGGGATGACCGAAGCTTTCTTT. This chain uses TRBV3-1 with TRBJ1-1; no reliable D call. Germline lookup yields CDR1 LGHDT and CDR2 YNNKEL (reference sequence). This CDR3 region has 14 residues. V was trimmed by 1 base and J by 8 bases, leaving 14 bases between them.

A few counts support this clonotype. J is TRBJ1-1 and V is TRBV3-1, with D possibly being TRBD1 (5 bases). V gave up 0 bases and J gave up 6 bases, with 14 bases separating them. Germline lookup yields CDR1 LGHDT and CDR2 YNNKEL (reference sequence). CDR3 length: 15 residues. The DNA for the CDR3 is TGTGCCAGCAGCCAAGATCTGGGGGACCGACCTGAAGCTTTCTTT. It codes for CASSQDLGDRPEAFF.

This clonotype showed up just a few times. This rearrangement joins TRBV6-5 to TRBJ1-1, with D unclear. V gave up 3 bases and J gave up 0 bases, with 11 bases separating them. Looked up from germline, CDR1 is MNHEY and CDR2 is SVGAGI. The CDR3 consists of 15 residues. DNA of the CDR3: TGTGCCAGCAGTTATAATTCCCAGTTGAACACTGAAGCTTTCTTT. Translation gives CASSYNSQLNTEAFF.

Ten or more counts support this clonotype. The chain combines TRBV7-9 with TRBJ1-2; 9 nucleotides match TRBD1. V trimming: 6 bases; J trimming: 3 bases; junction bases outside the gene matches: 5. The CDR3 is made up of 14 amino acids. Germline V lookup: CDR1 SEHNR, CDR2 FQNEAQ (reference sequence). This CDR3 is CASRRGQGHYGYTF. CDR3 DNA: TGTGCCAGCAGAAGGGGACAGGGCCACTATGGCTACACCTTC.

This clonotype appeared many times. CDR3 loop: CAISVAGGADQPQHF. The CDR3 DNA reads as TGTGCCATCAGTGTCGCAGGGGGCGCCGATCAGCCCCAGCATTTT. The chain is built from TRBV10-3 and TRBJ1-5; 8 nucleotides agree with TRBD1. The germline V gene encodes CDR1 ENHRY and CDR2 SYGVKD. Trimming cost V 4 bases and J 5 bases; bases outside gene matches: 7. This CDR3 is built from 15 residues.

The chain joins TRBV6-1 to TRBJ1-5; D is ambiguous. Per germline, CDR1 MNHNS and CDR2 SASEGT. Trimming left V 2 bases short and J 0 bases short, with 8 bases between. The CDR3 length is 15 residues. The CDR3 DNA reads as TGTGCCAGCAGTGAACGTGCCCTTAGCAATCAGCCCCAGCATTTT. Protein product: CASSERALSNQPQHF.

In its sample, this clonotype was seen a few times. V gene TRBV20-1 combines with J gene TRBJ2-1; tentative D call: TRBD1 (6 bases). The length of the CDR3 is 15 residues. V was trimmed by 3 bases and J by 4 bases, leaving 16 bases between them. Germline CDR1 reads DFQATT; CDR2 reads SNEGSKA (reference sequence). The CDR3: CSASGQSRGYNEQFF. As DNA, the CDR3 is TGCAGTGCTAGCGGACAGTCAAGGGGGTACAATGAGCAGTTCTTC.

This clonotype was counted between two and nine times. CDR3 region: CASSETGGVGNTIYF. CDR3 in DNA: TGTGCCAGCAGTGAAACAGGGGGCGTTGGAAACACCATATATTTT. The gene calls are TRBV2 and TRBJ1-3, with TRBD1 matching 9 bases. V was pared by 2 bases and J by 3 bases, with 2 bases of the junction left unmatched. The CDR3 contains 15 residues. Per germline, CDR1 SNHLY and CDR2 FYNNEI.

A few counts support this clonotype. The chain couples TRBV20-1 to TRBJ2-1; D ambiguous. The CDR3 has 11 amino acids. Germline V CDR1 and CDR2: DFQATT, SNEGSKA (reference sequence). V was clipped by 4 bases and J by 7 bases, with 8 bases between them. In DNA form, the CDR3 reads TGCAGTGCTATGCAGGATAATGAGCAGTTCTTC. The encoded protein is CSAMQDNEQFF.

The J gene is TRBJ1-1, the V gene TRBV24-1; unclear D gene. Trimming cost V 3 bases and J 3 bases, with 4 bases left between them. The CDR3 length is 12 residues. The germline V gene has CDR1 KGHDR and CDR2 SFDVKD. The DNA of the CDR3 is TGTGCCACCAGTGATCCCGACACTGAAGCTTTCTTT. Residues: CATSDPDTEAFF.

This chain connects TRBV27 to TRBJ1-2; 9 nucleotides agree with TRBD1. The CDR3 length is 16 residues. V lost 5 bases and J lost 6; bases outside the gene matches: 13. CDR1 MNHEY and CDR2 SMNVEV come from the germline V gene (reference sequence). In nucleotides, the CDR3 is TGTGCCAGCAGTCTCGTGGGACAGGGACTTAGCAATGGCTACACCTTC. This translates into CASSLVGQGLSNGYTF.

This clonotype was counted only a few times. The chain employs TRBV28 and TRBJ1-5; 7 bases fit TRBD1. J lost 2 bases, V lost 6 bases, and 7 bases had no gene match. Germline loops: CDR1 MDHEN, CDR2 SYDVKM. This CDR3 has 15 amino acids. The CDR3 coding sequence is TGTGCCAGCAGGGGCCAGACAGGGCGCAATCAGCCCCAGCATTTT. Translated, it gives CASRGQTGRNQPQHF.

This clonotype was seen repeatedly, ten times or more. CDR3 in amino acids: CASSLGQQARGYTF. The CDR3 nucleotides are TGTGCCAGCAGCTTAGGACAGCAGGCGCGAGGCTACACCTTC. The chain joins TRBV7-2 to TRBJ1-2; D may be TRBD1 (5 bases). The CDR3 spans 14 residues. Germline V gene data show CDR1 as SGHTA and CDR2 as FQGNSA. The V gene lost 1 base and the J gene lost 8 bases, with 14 bases spanning the gap.